This is a list of T cell receptor beta chains from one sample in a study of breast tumors, draining lymph nodes, adjacent tissues. TCRdb re-analysed the multiplex PCR reads in MiXCR, keeping a single row per CDR3 protein. The sample shows about 180,000 distinct CDR3 sequences, roughly 30% of them seen only once. Sequenced: axillary lymph node tissue. The receptors come from a female donor with breast cancer. Some clones in this sample may be carry-over from other donors' samples. CDR3s include the opening cysteine and the closing phenylalanine or tryptophan. The order of the fields is V gene, D gene, J gene, CDR3 protein. D genes are given only for firm matches.

>TRBV4-1|.|TRBJ2-7
CASSRSPGGLYEQYF
>TRBV28|TRBD2|TRBJ2-3
CASSLSGLRTDTQYF
>TRBV5-1|.|TRBJ1-2
CASRTTLDQYGYTF
>TRBV11-1|.|TRBJ2-3
CASSQPGTRVGTDTQYF
>TRBV7-6|.|TRBJ2-3
CASGVKVTDTQYF
>TRBV30|.|TRBJ2-5
CAWSRETQYF
>TRBV7-2|TRBD1|TRBJ2-7
CASSLDRGYEQYF
>TRBV10-2|.|TRBJ2-7
CASSTRVRGLYEQYF
>TRBV12-3/TRBV12-4|TRBD2|TRBJ2-1
CASNRPGTSGSNEQFF
>TRBV11-2|TRBD2|TRBJ2-3
CASSLGTSSSTDTQYF
>TRBV5-4|.|TRBJ2-7
CASLSSYEQYF
>TRBV2|.|TRBJ1-6
CASSELESPLHF
>TRBV29-1|.|TRBJ1-3
CSVNGWQFTIYF
>TRBV7-3|TRBD1|TRBJ2-5
CASSIGQVKETQYF
>TRBV7-2|TRBD1|TRBJ2-3
CASSSRQGADTQYF
>TRBV19|.|TRBJ2-5
CASKDGGYQPQYF
>TRBV5-5|.|TRBJ2-4
CASSLPSAQAKNIQYF
>TRBV18|TRBD1|TRBJ2-7
CASPPGTGLGSYEQYF